The clone carrying this T cell receptor (beta chain) occurred a few times. What it binds is not known. Assay: immunoSEQ multiplex PCR; the TCRdb copy retains only in-frame clones and omits some. The sample holds 45,000 to 60,000 clones, 75% to 90% seen once. The V end was cut by 2 bases, the J end by 0 bases, with 8 bases between. The germline gives CDR1 MGHDK, CDR2 SYGVNS. The CDR3 has 14 residues. This entry is derived from a study of OX40 agonist ivuxolimab in advanced cancers. At the level of the study: As their treatment, patients were administered ivuxolimab, an agonistic anti-OX40 (CD134) antibody. Study results and limitations: Partial responders receiving 0.1-3.0 mg/kg showed among the lowest clonal expansion.

The input for sequencing was CD4+ or CD8+ T cells sorted from blood, taken in a trial of the OX40 agonist ivuxolimab. The rearrangement links TRBV25-1 to TRBJ2-7, with D possibly being TRBD1 (6 bases). This receptor was taken from an adult with an advanced solid tumor such as melanoma, head and neck, liver or kidney cancer. CDR3 sequence reads: CASSETGSSYEQYF. The CDR3 coding sequence is TGTGCCAGCAGTGAAACAGGGAGCTCCTACGAGCAGTACTTC.